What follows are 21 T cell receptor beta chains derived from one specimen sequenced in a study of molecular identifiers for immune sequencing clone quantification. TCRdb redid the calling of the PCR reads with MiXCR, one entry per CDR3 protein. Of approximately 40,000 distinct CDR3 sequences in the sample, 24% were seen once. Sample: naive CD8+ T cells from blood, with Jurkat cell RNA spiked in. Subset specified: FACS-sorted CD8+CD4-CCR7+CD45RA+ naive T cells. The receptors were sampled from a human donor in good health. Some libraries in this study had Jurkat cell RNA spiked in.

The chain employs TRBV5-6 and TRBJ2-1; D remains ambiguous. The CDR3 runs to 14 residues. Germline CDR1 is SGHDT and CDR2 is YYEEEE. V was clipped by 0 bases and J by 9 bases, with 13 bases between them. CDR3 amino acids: CASSLELSRSEQFF. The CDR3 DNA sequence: TGTGCCAGCAGCTTGGAATTAAGCCGTAGTGAGCAGTTCTTC.

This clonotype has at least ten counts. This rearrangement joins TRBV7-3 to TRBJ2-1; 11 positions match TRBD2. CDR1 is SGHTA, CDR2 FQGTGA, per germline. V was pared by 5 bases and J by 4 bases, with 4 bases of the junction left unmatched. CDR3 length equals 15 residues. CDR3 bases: TGTGCCAGCAGCCTACTAGCGGGAGCTTACAATGAGCAGTTCTTC. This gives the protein CASSLLAGAYNEQFF.

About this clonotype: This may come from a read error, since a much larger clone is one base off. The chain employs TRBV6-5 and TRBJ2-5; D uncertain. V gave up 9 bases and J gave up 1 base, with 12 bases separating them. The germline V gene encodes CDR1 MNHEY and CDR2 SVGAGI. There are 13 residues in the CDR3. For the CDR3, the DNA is TGTGCCAGAAGTCCCCGGGTCCAAGAGACCCAGTACTTC. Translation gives CARSPRVQETQYF.

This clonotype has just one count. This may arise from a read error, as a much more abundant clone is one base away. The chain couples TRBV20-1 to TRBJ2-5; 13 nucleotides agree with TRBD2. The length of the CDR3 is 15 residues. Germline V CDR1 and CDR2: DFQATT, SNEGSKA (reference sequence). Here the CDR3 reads CSARELAGGQESQYF. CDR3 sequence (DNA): TGCAGTGCTAGAGAACTAGCGGGAGGGCAAGAGTCCCAGTACTTC.

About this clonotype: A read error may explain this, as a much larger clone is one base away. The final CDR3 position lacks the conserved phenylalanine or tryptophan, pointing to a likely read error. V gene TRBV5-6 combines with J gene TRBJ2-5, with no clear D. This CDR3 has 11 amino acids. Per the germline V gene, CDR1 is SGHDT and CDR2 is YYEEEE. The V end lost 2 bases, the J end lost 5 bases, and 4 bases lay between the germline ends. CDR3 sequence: CASSFSETQYY. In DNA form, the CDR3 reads TGTGCCAGCAGCTTTTCTGAGACCCAGTACTAC.

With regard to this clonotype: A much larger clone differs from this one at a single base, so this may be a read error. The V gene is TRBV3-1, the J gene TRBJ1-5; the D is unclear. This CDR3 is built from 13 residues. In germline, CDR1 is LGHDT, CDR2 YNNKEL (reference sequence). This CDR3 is CASSQDGNQPHHF. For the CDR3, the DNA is TGTGCCAGCAGCCAAGACGGCAATCAGCCCCACCATTTT. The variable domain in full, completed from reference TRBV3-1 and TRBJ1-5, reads DTAVSQTPKYLVTQMGNDKSIKCEQNLGHDTMYWYKQDSKKFLKIMFSYNNKELIINETVPNRFSPKSPDKAHLNLHINSLELGDSAVYFCASSQDGNQPHHFGDGTRLSIL.

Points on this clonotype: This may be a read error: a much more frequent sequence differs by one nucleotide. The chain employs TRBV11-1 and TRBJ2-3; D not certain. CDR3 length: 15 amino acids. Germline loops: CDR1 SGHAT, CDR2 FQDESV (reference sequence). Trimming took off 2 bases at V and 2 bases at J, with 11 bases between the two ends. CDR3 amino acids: CASSLPDSFTDTQYF. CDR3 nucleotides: TGTGCCAGCAGCTTACCGGATTCTTTCACAGATACGCAGTATTTT. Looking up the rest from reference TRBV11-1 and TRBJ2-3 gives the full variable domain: EAEVAQSPRYKITEKSQAVAFWCDPISGHATLYWYRQILGQGPELLVQFQDESVVDDSQLPKDRFSAERLKGVDSTLKIQPAELGDSAMYLCASSLPDSFTDTQYFGPGTRLTVL.

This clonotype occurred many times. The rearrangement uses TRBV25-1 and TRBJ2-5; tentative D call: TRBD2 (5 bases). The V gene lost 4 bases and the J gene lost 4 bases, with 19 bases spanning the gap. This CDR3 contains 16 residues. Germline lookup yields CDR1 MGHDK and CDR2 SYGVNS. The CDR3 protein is CASSGLGRLVRETQYF. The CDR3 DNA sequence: TGTGCCAGCAGTGGGCTGGGGAGATTGGTTCGAGAGACCCAGTACTTC.

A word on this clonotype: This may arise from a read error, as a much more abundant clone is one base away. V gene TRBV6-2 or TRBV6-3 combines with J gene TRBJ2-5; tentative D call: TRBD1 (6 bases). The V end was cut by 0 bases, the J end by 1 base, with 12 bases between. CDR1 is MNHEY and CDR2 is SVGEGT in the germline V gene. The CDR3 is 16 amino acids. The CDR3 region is CASSYSRDTPQETQYF. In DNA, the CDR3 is TGTGCCAGCAGTTACTCCCGGGACACCCCCCAAGAGACCCAGTACTTC.

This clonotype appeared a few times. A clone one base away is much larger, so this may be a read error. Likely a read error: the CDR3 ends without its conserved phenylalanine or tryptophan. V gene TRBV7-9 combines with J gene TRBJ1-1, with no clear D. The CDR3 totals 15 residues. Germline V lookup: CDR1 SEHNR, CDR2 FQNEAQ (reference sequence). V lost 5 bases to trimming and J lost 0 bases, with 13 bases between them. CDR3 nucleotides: TGTGCCAGCAGCCCCCCCCTCCGGATGAACACTGAAGCTTTCTCT. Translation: CASSPPLRMNTEAFS.

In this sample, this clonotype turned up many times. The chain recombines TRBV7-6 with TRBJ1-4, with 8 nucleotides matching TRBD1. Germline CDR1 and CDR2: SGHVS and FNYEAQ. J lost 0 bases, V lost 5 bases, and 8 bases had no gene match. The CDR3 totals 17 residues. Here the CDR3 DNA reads TGTGCCAGCAGCACCGGGACAGGCGTTGCAACTAATGAAAAACTGTTTTTT. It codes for CASSTGTGVATNEKLFF. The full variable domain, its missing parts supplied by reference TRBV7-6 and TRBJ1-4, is GAGVSQSPRYKVTKRGQDVALRCDPISGHVSLYWYRQALGQGPEFLTYFNYEAQQDKSGLPNDRFSAERPEGSISTLTIQRTEQRDSAMYRCASSTGTGVATNEKLFFGSGTQLSVL.

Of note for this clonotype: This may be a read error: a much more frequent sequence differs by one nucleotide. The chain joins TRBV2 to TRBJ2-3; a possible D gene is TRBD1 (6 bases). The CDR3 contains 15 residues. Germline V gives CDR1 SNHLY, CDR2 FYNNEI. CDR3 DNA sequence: TGTCCCAGCAGTGAAGAGGGGGTTAGGACAGATACGCAGTATTTT. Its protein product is CPSSEEGVRTDTQYF.

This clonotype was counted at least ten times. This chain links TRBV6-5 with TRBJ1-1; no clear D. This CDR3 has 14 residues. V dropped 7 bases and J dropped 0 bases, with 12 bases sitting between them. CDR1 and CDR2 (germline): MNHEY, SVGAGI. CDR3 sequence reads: CASTWNGMNTEAFF. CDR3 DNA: TGTGCCAGCACGTGGAACGGGATGAACACTGAAGCTTTCTTT.

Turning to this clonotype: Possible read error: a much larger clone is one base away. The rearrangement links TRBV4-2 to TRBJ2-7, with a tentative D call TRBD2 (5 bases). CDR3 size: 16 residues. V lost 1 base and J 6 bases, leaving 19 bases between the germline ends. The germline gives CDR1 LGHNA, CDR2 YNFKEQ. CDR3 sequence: CASSQVPSGYRPEQYF. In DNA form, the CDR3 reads TGTGCCAGCAGCCAAGTTCCATCGGGGTATCGGCCCGAGCAGTACTTC.

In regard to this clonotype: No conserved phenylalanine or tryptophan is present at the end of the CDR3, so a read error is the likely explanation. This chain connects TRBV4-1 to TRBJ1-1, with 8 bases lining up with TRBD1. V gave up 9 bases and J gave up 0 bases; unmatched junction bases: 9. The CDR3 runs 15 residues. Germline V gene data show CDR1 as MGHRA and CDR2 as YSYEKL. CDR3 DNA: TGCGCCAGTAGCGAACGGACAGGGCTGAACACTGAAGCTTTCCTT. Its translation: CASSERTGLNTEAFL.

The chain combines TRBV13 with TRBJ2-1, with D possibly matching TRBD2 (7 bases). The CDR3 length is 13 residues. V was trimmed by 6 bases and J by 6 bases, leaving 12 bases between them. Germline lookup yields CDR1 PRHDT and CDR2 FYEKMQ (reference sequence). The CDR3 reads CASRGGGRNEQFF. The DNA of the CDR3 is TGTGCCAGCAGGGGGGGGGGCCGCAATGAGCAGTTCTTC.

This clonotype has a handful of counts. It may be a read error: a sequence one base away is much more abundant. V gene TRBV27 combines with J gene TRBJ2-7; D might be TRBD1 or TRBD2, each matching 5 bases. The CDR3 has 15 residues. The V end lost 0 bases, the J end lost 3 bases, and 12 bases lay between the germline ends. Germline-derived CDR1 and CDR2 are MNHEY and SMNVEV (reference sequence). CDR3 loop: CASSLSGAEYYEQYF. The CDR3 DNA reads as TGTGCCAGCAGTTTATCCGGGGCGGAATACTACGAGCAGTACTTC.

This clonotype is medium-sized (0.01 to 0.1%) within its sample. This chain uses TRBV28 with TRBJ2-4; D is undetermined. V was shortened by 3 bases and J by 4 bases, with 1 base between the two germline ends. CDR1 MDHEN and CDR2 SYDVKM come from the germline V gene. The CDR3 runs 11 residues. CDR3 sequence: CASSFKNIQYF. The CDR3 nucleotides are TGTGCCAGCAGTTTTAAAAACATTCAGTACTTC.

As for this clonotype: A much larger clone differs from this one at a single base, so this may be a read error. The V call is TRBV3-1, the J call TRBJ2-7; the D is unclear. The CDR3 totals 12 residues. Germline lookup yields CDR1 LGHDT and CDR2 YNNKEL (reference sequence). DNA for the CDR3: TGTGCCAGCGGCCACCTTTCCTACGAGCAGTACTTC. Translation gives CASGHLSYEQYF.

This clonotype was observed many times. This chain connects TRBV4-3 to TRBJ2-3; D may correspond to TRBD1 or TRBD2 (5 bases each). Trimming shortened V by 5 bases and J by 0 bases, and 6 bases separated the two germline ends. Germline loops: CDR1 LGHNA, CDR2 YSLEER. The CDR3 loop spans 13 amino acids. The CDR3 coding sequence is TGCGCCAGCAGCGGGGGTAGCACAGATACGCAGTATTTT. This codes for CASSGGSTDTQYF.

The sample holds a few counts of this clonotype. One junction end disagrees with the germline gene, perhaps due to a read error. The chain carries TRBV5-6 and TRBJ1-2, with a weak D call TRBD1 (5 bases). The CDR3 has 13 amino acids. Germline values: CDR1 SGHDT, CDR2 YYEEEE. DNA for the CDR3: TGTGCCAGCACCTTGGTGGGGGTAGGTGGCTACACCTTC. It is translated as CASTLVGVGGYTF.